Listed below are T cell receptor beta chains from one sample, sequenced in a study of glioma-infiltrating T cells. TCRdb independently ran MiXCR on the multiplex PCR reads; one entry per CDR3 protein. Seen here are more than 300,000 distinct CDR3 sequences, less than 50% observed once, and the top ten hold 9.5% to 15%. Sequencing used glioma tissue, nonneoplastic brain tissue, or PBMCs (not recorded which). Every receptor here comes from a human donor with low-grade glioma or glioblastoma, undergoing nonglioma brain surgery, or in good health (not recorded which). The CDR3 runs from the conserved cysteine through the conserved F or W. A D gene is named only where the DNA matches it firmly. Clone size is stated in some rows and not others, as once, few, many or a class when expanded.

>TRBV6-4|TRBJ1-1|TRBD1|-
CASILRAGGTEAFF
TGTGCCAGCATCCTCCGGGCAGGGGGAACTGAAGCTTTCTTT
>TRBV7-9|TRBJ1-1|TRBD1|many
CASILPGQRNTEAFF
TGTGCCAGCATCCTGCCGGGACAGAGGAACACTGAAGCTTTCTTT
>TRBV4-1|TRBJ2-7|-|-
CASSQDKGGGYEQYF
TGCGCCAGCAGCCAAGATAAAGGAGGAGGGTACGAGCAGTACTTC
>TRBV27|TRBJ2-7|-|few
CATRVFEEIYEQYF
TGTGCCACAAGGGTTTTTGAGGAAATCTACGAGCAGTACTTC
>TRBV27|TRBJ1-5|TRBD1|-
CSSSFQDRGTGQPQHF
TGTTCCAGCAGTTTCCAGGACAGGGGGACCGGTCAGCCCCAGCATTTT
>TRBV12-3/TRBV12-4|TRBJ1-2|-|-
CASSLTDSPSDYTF
TGTGCCAGCAGTTTGACAGATTCCCCCTCTGACTACACCTTC
>TRBV18|TRBJ2-7|-|few
CASSTRVGNEQYF
TGTGCCAGTAGTACCAGGGTAGGCAACGAGCAGTACTTC
>TRBV25-1|TRBJ1-2|-|many
CASSRQENNYGYTF
TGTGCCAGCAGTAGACAGGAAAACAACTATGGCTACACCTTC
>TRBV6-1|TRBJ1-5|-|many
CASITGWGGQPQHF
TGTGCCAGCATCACCGGCTGGGGGGGTCAGCCCCAGCATTTT
>TRBV28|TRBJ1-2|TRBD1|many
CASSPIGNRGLYGYTF
TGTGCCAGCAGTCCCATTGGGAACAGGGGGCTGTATGGCTACACCTTC
>TRBV12-3/TRBV12-4|TRBJ1-1|-|-
CASSTGPKAFF
TGTGCCAGCAGTACAGGGCCCAAAGCTTTCTTT
>TRBV7-2|TRBJ2-7|TRBD1|-
CASSFTWQGAGEQYF
TGTGCCAGCAGCTTTACGTGGCAGGGGGCAGGCGAGCAGTACTTC
>TRBV6-2/TRBV6-3|TRBJ1-5|TRBD1|few
CASTLGQGWDQPQHF
TGTGCCAGCACCCTAGGACAGGGATGGGATCAGCCCCAGCATTTT
>TRBV7-2|TRBJ2-1|-|few
CASSSLLVPNEQFF
TGTGCCAGCAGCTCCCTGCTAGTTCCCAATGAGCAGTTCTTC
>TRBV6-1|TRBJ1-4|-|many
CASSETGFNEKLFF
TGTGCCAGCAGTGAAACAGGTTTTAATGAAAAACTGTTTTTT
>TRBV20-1|TRBJ2-7|-|-
CSARGLSNSYEQYF
TGCAGTGCTAGGGGGCTTTCGAATTCCTACGAGCAGTACTTC
>TRBV27|TRBJ2-7|TRBD1|-
CASSPRGTGDVEQYF
TGTGCCAGCTCACCCCGCGGGACAGGGGACGTCGAGCAGTACTTC
>TRBV20-1|TRBJ1-1|-|many
CSARVDRNTEAFF
TGCAGTGCTAGAGTGGACAGGAACACTGAAGCTTTCTTT
>TRBV7-9|TRBJ2-1|-|-
CASRPELKSNEQFF
TGTGCCAGCAGACCCGAGCTCAAGAGTAATGAGCAGTTCTTC
>TRBV28|TRBJ1-5|-|few
CASSFAFRVGQPQHF
TGTGCCAGCAGTTTTGCGTTTAGGGTTGGGCAGCCCCAGCATTTT
>TRBV28|TRBJ2-5|TRBD1|-
CASSLLRTGEKTQDF
TGTGCCAGCAGTTTACTCCGGACAGGGGAGAAGACCCAGGACTTC
>TRBV28|TRBJ2-5|TRBD1|few
CASSFRGQGKETQYF
TGTGCCAGCAGTTTCCGGGGACAGGGGAAAGAGACCCAGTACTTC
>TRBV20-1|TRBJ2-3|-|many
CSAQRRPHGADTQYF
TGCAGTGCCCAGAGGCGGCCCCACGGCGCCGATACGCAGTATTTT
>TRBV6-1|TRBJ2-5|-|-
CVSSQDSQETLYF
TGTGTCAGCAGTCAGGACAGCCAAGAGACCCTGTACTTC
>TRBV4-2|TRBJ2-5|TRBD2|-
CASSQKREGQETQYF
TGTGCCAGCAGCCAAAAGCGGGAGGGCCAAGAGACCCAGTACTTC
>TRBV20-1|TRBJ2-5|TRBD1|-
CSATDRVETQYF
TGCAGTGCGACCGACAGGGTTGAGACCCAGTACTTC
>TRBV24-1|TRBJ1-1|-|-
CATSDSGSTEAFF
TGTGCCACCAGTGATAGTGGGTCCACTGAAGCTTTCTTT
>TRBV20-1|TRBJ1-2|-|few
CSARDWEALYGYTF
TGCAGTGCTAGAGATTGGGAGGCTCTCTATGGCTACACCTTC
>TRBV27|TRBJ1-5|-|-
CASSRQTGSQPQHF
TGTGCCAGCAGTCGCCAGACAGGTTCACAGCCCCAGCATTTT
>TRBV6-6|TRBJ1-3|-|-
CASSYITTVYF
TGTGCCAGCAGTTACATTACCACGGTGTATTTT
>TRBV27|TRBJ2-3|-|many
CASSLGGSVDTQYF
TGTGCCAGCAGTTTAGGAGGGAGTGTTGATACGCAGTATTTT
>TRBV10-3|TRBJ1-2|-|few
CAISESVGYGYTF
TGTGCCATCAGTGAGTCAGTTGGCTATGGCTACACCTTC
>TRBV6-1|TRBJ1-1|-|many
CASRNNMNTEAFF
TGTGCCAGCAGGAACAACATGAACACTGAAGCTTTCTTT
>TRBV7-2|TRBJ1-5|TRBD1|few
CASSLQGTQHF
TGTGCCAGCAGCCTACAGGGGACCCAGCATTTT
>TRBV15|TRBJ2-7|TRBD2|many
CATSRVGLAGGYEQYF
TGTGCCACCAGCAGAGTCGGGCTAGCGGGAGGATACGAGCAGTACTTC
>TRBV27|TRBJ1-2|TRBD1|few
CASSSLGTGEGYTF
TGTGCCAGCAGTTCCCTAGGGACAGGGGAGGGCTACACCTTC
>TRBV4-3|TRBJ2-1|-|-
CASSQSGGREQFF
TGCGCCAGCAGCCAATCCGGGGGCAGGGAGCAGTTCTTC
>TRBV6-5|TRBJ1-5|TRBD1|-
CASSYSGTGANQPQHF
TGTGCCAGCAGTTACTCCGGGACAGGTGCCAATCAGCCCCAGCATTTT
>TRBV15|TRBJ2-3|-|few
CATVPSGADTQYF
TGTGCCACCGTTCCGTCAGGGGCAGATACGCAGTATTTT
>TRBV14|TRBJ2-7|-|-
CASSQDEASYEQYF
TGTGCCAGCAGCCAAGACGAGGCCAGCTACGAGCAGTACTTC
>TRBV15|TRBJ2-7|TRBD1|-
CATGSLETGSSYEQYF
TGTGCCACCGGCAGCCTGGAGACAGGGAGCTCCTACGAGCAGTACTTC
>TRBV6-1|TRBJ2-7|TRBD2|-
CASSRSSGLAGGPDEQYF
TGTGCCAGCAGTCGATCCTCGGGACTAGCGGGAGGGCCTGACGAGCAGTACTTC
>TRBV10-3|TRBJ1-2|-|-
CAISEIGTNYGYTF
TGTGCCATCAGTGAGATCGGTACTAACTATGGCTACACCTTC
>TRBV4-3|TRBJ1-1|TRBD1|-
CASRQGQGKTEAFF
TGCGCCAGCAGGCAAGGACAGGGGAAGACTGAAGCTTTCTTT
>TRBV4-1|TRBJ2-7|-|-
CASSQIGRDPSYEQCF
TGCGCCAGCAGCCAGATAGGGCGGGATCCCTCCTACGAGCAGTGCTTC
>TRBV7-9|TRBJ2-1|TRBD2|-
CAGRLAGVNEQFF
TGTGCCGGAAGACTAGCGGGAGTCAATGAGCAGTTCTTC
>TRBV6-1|TRBJ2-7|TRBD2|many
CASRRAGVSYEQYF
TGTGCCAGTAGAAGAGCGGGAGTCTCCTACGAGCAGTACTTC
>TRBV7-2|TRBJ1-4|-|-
CASSLGTVGNEKLFF
TGTGCCAGCAGCTTGGGGACTGTCGGAAATGAAAAACTGTTTTTT
>TRBV6-5|TRBJ2-1|-|-
CASPDPREQFF
TGCGCCAGCCCCGACCCCCGGGAGCAGTTCTTC
>TRBV4-2|TRBJ2-7|-|-
CASSRDTYEQYF
TGTGCCAGCAGCCGAGACACCTACGAGCAGTACTTC
>TRBV7-9|TRBJ1-1|-|few
CASSLWGNTEAFF
TGTGCCAGCAGCTTATGGGGGAACACTGAAGCTTTCTTT
>TRBV28|TRBJ2-5|-|few
CASSPWAVRQETQYF
TGTGCCAGCAGTCCCTGGGCGGTGCGGCAAGAGACCCAGTACTTC
>TRBV27|TRBJ2-6|-|-
CASSFQGTPGANVLTF
TGTGCCAGCAGTTTCCAGGGTACCCCTGGGGCCAACGTCCTGACTTTC
>TRBV6-5|TRBJ1-1|-|few
CASSYRGTNTEAFF
TGTGCCAGCAGTTACAGGGGGACGAACACTGAAGCTTTCTTT
>TRBV4-2|TRBJ1-3|-|few
CASSPGTSLSGNTIYF
TGTGCCAGCAGCCCCGGGACAAGTCTCTCTGGAAACACCATATATTTT
>TRBV2|TRBJ1-5|TRBD1|-
CASSAGQGMVAQPQHF
TGTGCCAGCAGTGCCGGACAGGGTATGGTCGCTCAGCCCCAGCATTTT
>TRBV6-2/TRBV6-3|TRBJ1-1|-|-
CASNSLGAEAFF
TGTGCCAGCAATTCGTTGGGTGCTGAAGCTTTCTTT
>TRBV28|TRBJ1-1|-|-
CASRREGTEAFF
TGTGCCAGCAGGAGGGAGGGCACTGAAGCTTTCTTT
>TRBV20-1|TRBJ2-2|TRBD1|few
CSASQGAGELFF
TGCAGTGCTAGCCAGGGGGCCGGGGAGCTGTTTTTT